The T cell receptor (beta chain) under discussion was sequenced for a study of early T cells in non-severe SARS-CoV-2 infection (dated by TCRdb to the early 2020s). Concerning the study at large: Because TCR sequencing relied on bulk RNA taken from unsorted whole blood, pairing of alpha and beta chains was not possible.

The library came from 5' RACE. Sequencing instrument: NextSeq 500. In the TCR library protocol, unique molecular identifiers were attached to individual cDNA molecules to correct for PCR bias and sequencing error. Both TCR alpha and beta chains were sequenced, and tight co-correlation was observed between alpha and beta sequence abundances in each sample. Turning to the authors' computational methods: V gene, J gene and CDR3 annotation of TCR sequences was performed with Decombinator V4. TCRs were defined as expanded if a significant change between any two time points was detected under a Poisson model with p below 0.0001. TCR abundances were normalised to the total number of TCRs sequenced per sample and expressed as counts per million. MAIT TCRs were defined by TRAV1-2 paired with TRAJ12, TRAJ20 or TRAJ33, and iNKT TCRs by TRAV10 paired with TRAJ18. VDJdb, accessed 1 November 2021, was searched for CMV, EBV and SARS-CoV-2 annotated TCRs, with TCRs annotated for multiple antigens excluded. TCRdb trimmed public reads at Q25 via fastp, called clones via MiXCR and kept in-frame beta chains. Rows merge per CDR3 protein into single entries with the most common DNA and genes. These V and J calls originate from TCRdb's pipeline instead of the authors' own analysis. The sample table shows roughly 120,000 distinct CDR3 sequences, and roughly 13% are seen once. Approximately 4% of the sample belongs to the ten largest clones.

This clonotype was counted many times. The antigen this receptor binds is unknown. Base qualities are not at hand, and no much larger clone is one base apart. Paper-wide results and their limitations: VDJdb matching was skewed toward anti-spike CD8 responses and likely underestimated virus-specific expansions by missing private and CD4 specificities.

The V and J ends are trimmed by 7 bases and 5 bases, leaving 8 bases between them. Including the terminal cysteine and phenylalanine, the CDR3 comprises 11 residues. The only DNA kept is the CDR3, 33 bases in frame from the first base. CDR1 is given as SQVTM and CDR2 as ANQGSEA, both from the germline V gene. This was a case-control study nested in a cohort of healthcare workers in London, UK, who had nasopharyngeal swab PCR tests and blood samples taken every week. Healthcare workers were enrolled in the week of the UK lockdown, from 23 to 31 March 2020, and were followed every week for up to roughly 15 weeks.

Recombination joined TRBV29-1 with TRBJ2-2; TRBD1 is a weak D gene call, 6 bases matching. The source was whole blood, collected at baseline. The clonotype originates from an adult who was a healthcare worker with PCR-confirmed SARS-CoV-2 infection or an uninfected control (not recorded which). The DNA sequence follows: TGCAGCGCCACAGGGACCGGGGAGCTGTTTTTT. The resulting protein is CSATGTGELFF.